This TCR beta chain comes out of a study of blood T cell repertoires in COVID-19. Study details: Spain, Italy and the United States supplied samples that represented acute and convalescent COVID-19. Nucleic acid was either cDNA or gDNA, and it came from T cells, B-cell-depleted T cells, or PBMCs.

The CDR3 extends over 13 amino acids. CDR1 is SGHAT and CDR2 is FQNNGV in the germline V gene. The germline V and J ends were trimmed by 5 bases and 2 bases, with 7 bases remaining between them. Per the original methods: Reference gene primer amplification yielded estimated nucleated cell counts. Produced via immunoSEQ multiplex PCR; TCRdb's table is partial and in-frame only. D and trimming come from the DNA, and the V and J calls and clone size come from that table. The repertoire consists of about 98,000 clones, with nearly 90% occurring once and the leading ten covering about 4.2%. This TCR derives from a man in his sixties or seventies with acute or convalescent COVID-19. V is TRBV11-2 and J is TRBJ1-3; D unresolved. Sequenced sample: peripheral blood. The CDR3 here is CASSLNAGNTIYF. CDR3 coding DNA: TGTGCCAGCAGCCTAAACGCTGGAAACACCATATATTTT.